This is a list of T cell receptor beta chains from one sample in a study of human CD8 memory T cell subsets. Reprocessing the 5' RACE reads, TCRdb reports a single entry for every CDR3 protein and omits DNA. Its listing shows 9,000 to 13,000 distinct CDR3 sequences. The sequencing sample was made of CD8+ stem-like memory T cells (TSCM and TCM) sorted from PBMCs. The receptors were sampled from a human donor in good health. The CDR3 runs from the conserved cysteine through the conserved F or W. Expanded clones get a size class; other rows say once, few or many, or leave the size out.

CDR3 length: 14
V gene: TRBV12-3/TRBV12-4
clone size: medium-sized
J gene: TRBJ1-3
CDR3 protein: CASSLQGSGNTIYF

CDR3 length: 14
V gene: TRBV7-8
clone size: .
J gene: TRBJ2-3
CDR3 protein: CASSLVGSTDTQYF

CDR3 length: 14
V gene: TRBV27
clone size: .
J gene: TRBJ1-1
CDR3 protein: CASNRGAMNTEAFF

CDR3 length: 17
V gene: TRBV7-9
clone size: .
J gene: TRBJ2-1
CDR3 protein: CASSLVAAGASANEQFF

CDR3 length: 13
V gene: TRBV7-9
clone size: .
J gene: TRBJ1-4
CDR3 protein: CASSLGGDEKLFF

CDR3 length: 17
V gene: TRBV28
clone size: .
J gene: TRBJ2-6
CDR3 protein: CASKALTGAPGANVLTF

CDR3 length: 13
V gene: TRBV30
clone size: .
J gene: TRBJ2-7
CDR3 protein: CAWSGDPGNEQYF

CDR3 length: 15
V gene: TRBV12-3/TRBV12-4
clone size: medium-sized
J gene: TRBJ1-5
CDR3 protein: CASSQTGGRNQPQHF

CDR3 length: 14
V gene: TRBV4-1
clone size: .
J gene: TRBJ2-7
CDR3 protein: CASSQEGLGYEQYF

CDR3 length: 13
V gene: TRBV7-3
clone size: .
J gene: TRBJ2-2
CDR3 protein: CASSLAGGGELFF

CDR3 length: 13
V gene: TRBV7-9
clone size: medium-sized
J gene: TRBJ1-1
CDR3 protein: CASSSESTGEAFF

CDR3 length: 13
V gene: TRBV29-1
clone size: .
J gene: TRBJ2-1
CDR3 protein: CSVEPSSYNEQFF

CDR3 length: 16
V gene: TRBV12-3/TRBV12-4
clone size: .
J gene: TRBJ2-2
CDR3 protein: CASSNYGDTNTGELFF

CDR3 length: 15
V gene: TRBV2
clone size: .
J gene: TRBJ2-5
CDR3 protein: CASNDRGVYQETQYF

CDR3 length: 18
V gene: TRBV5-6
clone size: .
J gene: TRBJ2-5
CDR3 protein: CASSLMASGHIIQETQYF

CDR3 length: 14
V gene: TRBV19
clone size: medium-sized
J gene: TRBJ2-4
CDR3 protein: CASSMPGGWNIQYF

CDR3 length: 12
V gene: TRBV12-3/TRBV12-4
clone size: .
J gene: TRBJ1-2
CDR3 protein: CASSLNGIGYTF

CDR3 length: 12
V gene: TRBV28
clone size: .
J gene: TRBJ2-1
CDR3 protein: CASSLNDNEQFF

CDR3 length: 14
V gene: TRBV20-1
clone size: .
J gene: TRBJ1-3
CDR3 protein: CSARDTYSGNTIYF

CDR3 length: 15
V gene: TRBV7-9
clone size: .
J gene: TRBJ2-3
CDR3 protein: CASSPLLDLTDTQYF

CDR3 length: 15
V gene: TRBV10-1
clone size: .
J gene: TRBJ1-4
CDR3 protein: CASSEWLGTNEKLFF

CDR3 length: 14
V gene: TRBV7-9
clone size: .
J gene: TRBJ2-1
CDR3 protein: CASSAITPVDEQFF

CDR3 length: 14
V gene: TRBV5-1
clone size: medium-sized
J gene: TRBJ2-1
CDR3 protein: CASSPTGVVYEQFF

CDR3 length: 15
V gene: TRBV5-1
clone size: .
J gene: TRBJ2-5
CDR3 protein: CASSLEGWEQETQYF

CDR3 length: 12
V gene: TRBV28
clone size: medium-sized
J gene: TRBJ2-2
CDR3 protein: CASSLDAGELFF

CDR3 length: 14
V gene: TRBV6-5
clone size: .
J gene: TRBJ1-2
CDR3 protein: CASSSPTDFYGYTF

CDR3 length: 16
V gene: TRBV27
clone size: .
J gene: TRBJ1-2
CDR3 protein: CASSPGTGGSGYGYTF

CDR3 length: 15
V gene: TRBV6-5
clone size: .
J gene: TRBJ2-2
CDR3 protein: CASNPSAGGTGELFF

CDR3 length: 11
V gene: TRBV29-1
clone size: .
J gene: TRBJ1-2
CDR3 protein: CSGGGEDGYTF

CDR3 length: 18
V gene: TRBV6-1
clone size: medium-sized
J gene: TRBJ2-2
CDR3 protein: CASSEVIGWGFGTGELFF

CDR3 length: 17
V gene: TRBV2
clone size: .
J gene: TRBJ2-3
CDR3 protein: CASSDLVRGGGTDTQYF

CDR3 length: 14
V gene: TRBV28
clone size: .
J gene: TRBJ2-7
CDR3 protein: CASSSLTLAYEQYF

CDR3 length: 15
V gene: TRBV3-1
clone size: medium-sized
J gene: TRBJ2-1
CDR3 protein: CASSPGLAGVEEQFF